Reported below is one T cell receptor beta chain. Its antigen is undetermined. This sample stems from a study of human versus mouse CDR3 diversity and MHC coevolution. Overall study: Samples had between about 0.6 x 10^7 and 1.6 x 10^7 valid reads. Notes on the study in general: Compared with mice, human CDR3s carried more deletions and insertions on average. Clonal inequality was lowest in most of the three human donors.

Sequencing was performed with immunoSEQ multiplex PCR; in TCRdb, only in-frame clones are kept and a portion is missing. The sample has some 82,000 clones; just over 90% are singletons. V lost 2 bases to trimming and J lost 9 bases, with 23 bases between them. In germline, CDR1 is SGHDN, CDR2 FVKESK. This CDR3 contains 17 residues. Sorting isolated naive CD4 T cells lacking CD45RO and expressing CD62L. Sequencing input: naive CD4+ T cells from blood. This sample's subset: CD45RO-negative CD62L-positive naive CD4 T cells. This chain connects TRBV14 to TRBJ2-1, with TRBD2 as a possible D gene (5 bases). This clonotype was sampled from a person aged 30 to 70 in good health. CDR3 sequence (DNA): TGTGCCAGCAGCCAATTATTACTACGGACTCCCCGGGGTGAGCAGTTCTTC. It yields the protein CASSQLLLRTPRGEQFF.